The source of this TCR beta chain is a study of shared T cell receptors in the human thymus. V was trimmed by 5 bases and J by 0 bases, leaving 7 bases between them. This CDR3 contains 13 residues. Germline V gene lookup returns CDR1 SQVTM and CDR2 ANQGSEA. Generated by immunoSEQ multiplex PCR, the TCRdb table keeps only in-frame clones and is missing some. Of hundreds of thousands of clones in the sample, around 87% are singletons; the top ten hold approximately 0.0097%. Another study also made use of these data, one on human thymus T cells. That publication notes: Surgeons resected thymus tissue during corrective heart surgery. Related work found strong thymic repertoire overlap between unrelated individuals.

The sequence was collected from a boy under two years old with a congenital heart defect. Material: thymocytes. The gene calls are TRBV29-1 and TRBJ1-4; D call uncertain. The CDR3 region is CSVLAATNEKLFF. The CDR3 nucleotides read TGCAGCGTTCTGGCCGCAACTAATGAAAAACTGTTTTTT.